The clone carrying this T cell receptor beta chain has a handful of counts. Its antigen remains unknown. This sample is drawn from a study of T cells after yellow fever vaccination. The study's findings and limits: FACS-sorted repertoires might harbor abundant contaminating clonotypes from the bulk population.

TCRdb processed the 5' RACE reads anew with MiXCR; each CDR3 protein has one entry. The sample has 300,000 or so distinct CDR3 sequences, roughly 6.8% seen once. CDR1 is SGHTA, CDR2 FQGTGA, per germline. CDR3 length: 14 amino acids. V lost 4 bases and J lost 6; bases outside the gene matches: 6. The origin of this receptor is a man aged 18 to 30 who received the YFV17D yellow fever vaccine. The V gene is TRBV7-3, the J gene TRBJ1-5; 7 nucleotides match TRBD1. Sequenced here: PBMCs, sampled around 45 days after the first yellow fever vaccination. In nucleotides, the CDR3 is TGTGCCAGCAGCTCCAGACAGGGTCGTCAGCCCCAGCATTTT. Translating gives CASSSRQGRQPQHF.